These T cell receptor beta chains were read from a single sample in a study of siplizumab effects on memory and regulatory T cells. Method: immunoSEQ multiplex PCR; TCRdb's copy keeps in-frame clones and lacks some. Of around 100,000 clones in the sample, over 90% were seen once. Sequenced material: Tregs sorted from blood. The receptors originated from a human donor in good health. The CDR3 runs from the conserved cysteine through the conserved F or W. A D gene is named only where the DNA matches it firmly. Clone size appears in some rows only: once, few, many, or a class for an expanded clone.

>NA|TRBJ1-1|NA|TRBV7-9
TGTGCCAGCAGCTCCATTTCGGGGTTCGGCACTGAAGCTTTCTTT
CASSSISGFGTEAFF
>NA|TRBJ2-1|TRBD2|TRBV28
TGTGCCAGCCTGGGACTAGCGGGAGTTGGGGAGCAGTTCTTC
CASLGLAGVGEQFF
>NA|TRBJ1-6|NA|TRBV7-9
TGTGCCAGCAGCTTTGAGCGTAATTCACCCCTCCACTTT
CASSFERNSPLHF
>once|TRBJ2-7|NA|TRBV7-2
TGTGCCAGCAGCCCCCGGGGGAACTACGAGCAGTACTTC
CASSPRGNYEQYF
>NA|TRBJ2-3|NA|TRBV2
TGTGCCAGCCCGAGCAAGACCAGCGCAGATACGCAGTATTTT
CASPSKTSADTQYF
>NA|TRBJ2-7|NA|TRBV9
TGTGCCAGCGGGGGGAGCTCCTACGAGCAGTACTTC
CASGGSSYEQYF
>NA|TRBJ1-4|NA|TRBV7-9
TGTGCCAGCAGCTCGGGACGGCCTAATGAAAAACTGTTTTTT
CASSSGRPNEKLFF
>NA|TRBJ2-5|TRBD2|TRBV7-8
TGTGCCAGCAGCTTAGACCCTAGCGGGGGGGCATTAGAGACCCAGTACTTC
CASSLDPSGGALETQYF
>NA|TRBJ2-7|NA|TRBV11-3
TGTGCCAGCAGCTTAGGGGCAGGGGTCTCCTACGAGCAGTACTTC
CASSLGAGVSYEQYF
>NA|TRBJ1-5|NA|TRBV4-1
TGCGCCAGCAGCCACAGATGGGGGAATCAGCCCCAGCATTTT
CASSHRWGNQPQHF
>NA|TRBJ2-7|TRBD2|TRBV29-1
TGCAGCGTTCCCGGGACTAGCGGGATCGTTAGGTACGAGCAGTACTTC
CSVPGTSGIVRYEQYF
>once|TRBJ2-5|NA|TRBV5-5
TGTGCCAGCAGCGGAGGCCCCAGGGTTGAGACCCAGTACTTC
CASSGGPRVETQYF
>NA|TRBJ2-2|TRBD2|TRBV7-8
TGTGCCAGCAGCTTAGCTAGCGGGGGGGGAAACACCGGGGAGCTGTTTTTT
CASSLASGGGNTGELFF
>NA|TRBJ2-2|NA|TRBV6-5
TGTGCCAGCAGTTACGGGTTGGCCGGGGAGCTGTTTTTT
CASSYGLAGELFF
>NA|TRBJ2-5|TRBD1|TRBV5-6
TGTGCCAGCAGCCAGGCGGGACAGGGAACCCAAGAGACCCAGTACTTC
CASSQAGQGTQETQYF
>NA|TRBJ2-1|NA|TRBV9
TGTGCCAGCAGCGTAGAATGGTACAATGAGCAGTTCTTC
CASSVEWYNEQFF
>NA|TRBJ2-1|NA|TRBV2
TGTGCCAGCAGCCGGACAGTTTACAATGAGCAGTTCTTC
CASSRTVYNEQFF
>NA|TRBJ2-5|NA|TRBV18
TGTGCCAGCTCACCACGGTATAGGGAGACCCAGTACTTC
CASSPRYRETQYF
>NA|TRBJ1-3|NA|TRBV6-5
TGTGCCAGCAGTTACTCCTCAGTCTCGAGAAACACCATATATTTT
CASSYSSVSRNTIYF
>once|TRBJ1-5|NA|TRBV27
TGTGCCAGCAGGGGGTTGCAGGGCAATCAGCCCCAGCATTTT
CASRGLQGNQPQHF
>NA|TRBJ2-7|NA|TRBV29-1
TGCAGCGTCCCCCACGGGGGAAACTCCTACGAGCAGTACTTC
CSVPHGGNSYEQYF
>NA|TRBJ2-5|NA|TRBV20-1
TGCAGTGCGCTTCTAGAGACCCAGTACTTC
CSALLETQYF
>NA|TRBJ2-2|NA|TRBV5-1
TGCGCCAGCAGCCCGACCCGTTTCGGGGAGCTGTTTTTT
CASSPTRFGELFF
>NA|TRBJ2-3|NA|TRBV12-5
TGTGCTAGTGGGCCCGGAGGGGGCACAGATACGCAGTATTTT
CASGPGGGTDTQYF
>once|TRBJ2-1|NA|TRBV5-6
TGTGCCAGCAGCTCCCAGGTCGGGCAGTTCTTC
CASSSQVGQFF
>NA|TRBJ1-2|NA|TRBV30
TGTGCCTGGAGGGGCCTCTGGGGAGGTAGAGGCTACACCTTC
CAWRGLWGGRGYTF
>few|TRBJ1-2|NA|TRBV4-1
TGCGCCAGCAGCCGGCCCGACAGGAACTATGGCTACACCTTC
CASSRPDRNYGYTF
>NA|TRBJ2-1|NA|TRBV6-4
TGTGCCAGCAGTGACGGCAGTGAGCAGTTCTTC
CASSDGSEQFF
>NA|TRBJ1-2|NA|TRBV7-9
TGTGCCAGCAGCTTAGCTAGTCCCCCAGGGTATGGCTACACCTTC
CASSLASPPGYGYTF
>NA|TRBJ1-1|NA|TRBV6-5
TGTGCCAGCAGTTACTTGGGGATGAACACTGAAGCTTTCTTT
CASSYLGMNTEAFF
>NA|TRBJ1-5|TRBD1|TRBV2
TGTGCCAGCAGGGAGAGGACAGGGAGTGGGAGCAATCAGCCCCAGCATTTT
CASRERTGSGSNQPQHF